The rows below give T cell receptor beta chains drawn from one sample of a study of spatial heterogeneity in lung cancer. TCRdb re-called the 5' RACE reads through MiXCR, storing one row per CDR3 protein. The sample carries 60,000 to 85,000 distinct CDR3 sequences, about 9.5% recorded once. The starting material was PBMCs, obtained at follow-up. Every receptor here comes from a female donor with early-stage non-small cell lung cancer. CDR3s include the opening cysteine and the closing phenylalanine or tryptophan. D genes are given only for firm matches. The size field is filled for only some rows; it gives once, few, many or a size class.

abundance: few; d_gene: TRBD2; v_gene: TRBV20-1; len: 14; j_gene: TRBJ2-7; CDR3nt: TGCAGTGCTGTAGTGACTAGCGGGAGTGCCGAGCAGTACTTC; CDR3aa: CSAVVTSGSAEQYF
abundance: many; d_gene: TRBD2; v_gene: TRBV19; len: 15; j_gene: TRBJ2-5; CDR3nt: TGTGCCAGTAGTATCTCTAGCGGGGATGAAGAGACCCAGTACTTC; CDR3aa: CASSISSGDEETQYF
abundance: many; d_gene: -; v_gene: TRBV20-1; len: 10; j_gene: TRBJ1-1; CDR3nt: TGCAGTCTGGTCGGAGTGCGAGCTTTCTTT; CDR3aa: CSLVGVRAFF
abundance: many; d_gene: -; v_gene: TRBV7-2; len: 14; j_gene: TRBJ2-3; CDR3nt: TGTGCCAGCAGCTTAGTACATCGGGGAGATACGCAGTATTTT; CDR3aa: CASSLVHRGDTQYF
abundance: many; d_gene: -; v_gene: TRBV5-1; len: 16; j_gene: TRBJ1-1; CDR3nt: TGCGCCAGCAGCCTCACTGGTCCTGGGAGAGTCACTGAAGCTTTCTTT; CDR3aa: CASSLTGPGRVTEAFF
abundance: few; d_gene: -; v_gene: TRBV12-3/TRBV12-4; len: 12; j_gene: TRBJ1-2; CDR3nt: TGTGCCAGCAGTTTCTCCGGGAATGGCTACACCTTC; CDR3aa: CASSFSGNGYTF
abundance: few; d_gene: -; v_gene: TRBV3-1; len: 15; j_gene: TRBJ1-1; CDR3nt: TGTGCCAGCAGCTCCCGGACAGCCTTGGGCACTGAAGCTTTCTTT; CDR3aa: CASSSRTALGTEAFF
abundance: -; d_gene: TRBD2; v_gene: TRBV10-3; len: 14; j_gene: TRBJ2-3; CDR3nt: TGTGCCATCAGTGCTGCGGGAGAAGTTGATACGCAGTATTTT; CDR3aa: CAISAAGEVDTQYF
abundance: -; d_gene: -; v_gene: TRBV7-9; len: 13; j_gene: TRBJ1-1; CDR3nt: TGTCCCAGCAGCTACACGTCGAACACTGAAGCTTTCTTT; CDR3aa: CPSSYTSNTEAFF
abundance: few; d_gene: TRBD2; v_gene: TRBV7-9; len: 13; j_gene: TRBJ2-7; CDR3nt: TGTGCCAGCAGAACCAGCGGGAGACCCGAGCAGTACTTC; CDR3aa: CASRTSGRPEQYF
abundance: many; d_gene: TRBD1; v_gene: TRBV6-2/TRBV6-3; len: 12; j_gene: TRBJ2-7; CDR3nt: TGTGCCAGCAGTTCCCAGGGGGTCGAGCAGTACTTC; CDR3aa: CASSSQGVEQYF
abundance: many; d_gene: TRBD2; v_gene: TRBV2; len: 14; j_gene: TRBJ2-7; CDR3nt: TGTGCCAGCAGTGAAAGCGGGGGCGCAGGGAAAAAGTACTTC; CDR3aa: CASSESGGAGKKYF
abundance: many; d_gene: -; v_gene: TRBV14; len: 14; j_gene: TRBJ2-3; CDR3nt: TGTGCCAGCAGCCCCCACGGGATGACATATACGCAGTATTTT; CDR3aa: CASSPHGMTYTQYF
abundance: many; d_gene: TRBD1; v_gene: TRBV27; len: 16; j_gene: TRBJ1-4; CDR3nt: TGTGCCAGCAGTATCTACGGGACAGCAACTAATGAAAAACTGTTTTTT; CDR3aa: CASSIYGTATNEKLFF
abundance: few; d_gene: -; v_gene: TRBV29-1; len: 12; j_gene: TRBJ2-5; CDR3nt: TGCAGCGTTAGGGCGGAAAGGGAGACCCAGTACTTC; CDR3aa: CSVRAERETQYF
abundance: many; d_gene: -; v_gene: TRBV5-1; len: 14; j_gene: TRBJ2-1; CDR3nt: TGCGCCAGCAGCTTGACCTCTAGCAGCAATGAGCAGTTCTTC; CDR3aa: CASSLTSSSNEQFF
abundance: many; d_gene: TRBD1; v_gene: TRBV19; len: 13; j_gene: TRBJ2-1; CDR3nt: TGTGCCAGTAGAGGGGGACAGTCGGGGTGGCAGTTCTTC; CDR3aa: CASRGGQSGWQFF
abundance: many; d_gene: TRBD1; v_gene: TRBV7-2; len: 14; j_gene: TRBJ1-4; CDR3nt: TGTGCCAGCAGGCCGACAGGGGCAACAGAAAAACTGTTTTTT; CDR3aa: CASRPTGATEKLFF
abundance: many; d_gene: TRBD1; v_gene: TRBV6-6; len: 15; j_gene: TRBJ2-7; CDR3nt: TGTGCCAGCAACACAGAGGGACAGGGGGCGTACGAGCAGTACTTC; CDR3aa: CASNTEGQGAYEQYF
abundance: -; d_gene: TRBD2; v_gene: TRBV9; len: 16; j_gene: TRBJ2-1; CDR3nt: TGTGCCAGCAGCGTAGATACACTAGCGGGCAACAATGAGCAGTTCTTC; CDR3aa: CASSVDTLAGNNEQFF
abundance: many; d_gene: -; v_gene: TRBV14; len: 13; j_gene: TRBJ1-2; CDR3nt: TGTGCCAGCAGCCAAGCAACCGACTATGGCTACACCTTC; CDR3aa: CASSQATDYGYTF
abundance: few; d_gene: -; v_gene: TRBV5-5; len: 16; j_gene: TRBJ2-1; CDR3nt: TGTGCCAGCAGCTTCGGGACTACAGGGGCCTACAATGAGCAGTTCTTC; CDR3aa: CASSFGTTGAYNEQFF
abundance: few; d_gene: -; v_gene: TRBV5-5; len: 15; j_gene: TRBJ1-1; CDR3nt: TGTGCCAGCAGCTTGGTATCTACCGCTGACTTTGAAGCTTTCTTT; CDR3aa: CASSLVSTADFEAFF
abundance: many; d_gene: TRBD2; v_gene: TRBV4-1; len: 16; j_gene: TRBJ2-5; CDR3nt: TGCGCCAGCAGCCCCTGGACTAGCGGGAATGGTGAGACCCAGTACTTC; CDR3aa: CASSPWTSGNGETQYF
abundance: -; d_gene: TRBD2; v_gene: TRBV7-9; len: 14; j_gene: TRBJ2-7; CDR3nt: TGTGCCAGCAGCTTTGGTAGCGGGAACTACGAGCAGTACTTC; CDR3aa: CASSFGSGNYEQYF
abundance: -; d_gene: -; v_gene: TRBV19; len: 10; j_gene: TRBJ2-3; CDR3nt: TGTGCCAGTTCTGGCAATACGCAGTATTTT; CDR3aa: CASSGNTQYF
abundance: -; d_gene: -; v_gene: TRBV5-1; len: 13; j_gene: TRBJ2-5; CDR3nt: TGCGCCAGCAGCTTGTGGGGTGAAGAGACCCAGTACTTC; CDR3aa: CASSLWGEETQYF
abundance: -; d_gene: -; v_gene: TRBV28; len: 13; j_gene: TRBJ1-2; CDR3nt: TGTGCCAGCAGAGTTGGGGTCTCTTATGGCTACACCTTC; CDR3aa: CASRVGVSYGYTF
abundance: many; d_gene: TRBD2; v_gene: TRBV7-3; len: 16; j_gene: TRBJ2-1; CDR3nt: TGTGCCAGCAGCTTAATGGCGGGAGCATCCTTGGATGAGCAGTTCTTC; CDR3aa: CASSLMAGASLDEQFF
abundance: many; d_gene: -; v_gene: TRBV12-3/TRBV12-4; len: 12; j_gene: TRBJ1-2; CDR3nt: TGTGCCAGCAGTTTAGGTCTGGGAGGCTACACCTTC; CDR3aa: CASSLGLGGYTF
abundance: many; d_gene: -; v_gene: TRBV18; len: 14; j_gene: TRBJ1-4; CDR3nt: TGTGCCAGCTCCCCCGGGACAACTAATGAAAAACTGTTTTTT; CDR3aa: CASSPGTTNEKLFF
abundance: few; d_gene: -; v_gene: TRBV5-1; len: 13; j_gene: TRBJ1-2; CDR3nt: TGCGCCAGCTCATCTCAAGGGGACTATGGCTACACCTTC; CDR3aa: CASSSQGDYGYTF
abundance: few; d_gene: -; v_gene: TRBV20-1; len: 14; j_gene: TRBJ1-1; CDR3nt: TGCAGTGCTAGCTTACCGGGATTGAACACTGAAGCTTTCTTT; CDR3aa: CSASLPGLNTEAFF
abundance: many; d_gene: -; v_gene: TRBV25-1; len: 13; j_gene: TRBJ2-3; CDR3nt: TGTGCCAGCAGTGACGGGGGCACAGATACGCAGTATTTT; CDR3aa: CASSDGGTDTQYF
abundance: many; d_gene: TRBD2; v_gene: TRBV12-3/TRBV12-4; len: 11; j_gene: TRBJ2-1; CDR3nt: TGTGCCAGCAGGCAGGGACTAGAGCAGTTCTTC; CDR3aa: CASRQGLEQFF
abundance: -; d_gene: TRBD2; v_gene: TRBV18; len: 14; j_gene: TRBJ2-1; CDR3nt: TGTGCCACAACTACTAGCGGGAGCTACAATGAGCAGTTCTTC; CDR3aa: CATTTSGSYNEQFF
abundance: -; d_gene: -; v_gene: TRBV5-1; len: 15; j_gene: TRBJ2-7; CDR3nt: TGCGCCAGCAAGCCCAGGGGCACGGGGACCTACGAGCAGTACTTC; CDR3aa: CASKPRGTGTYEQYF
abundance: many; d_gene: -; v_gene: TRBV5-1; len: 14; j_gene: TRBJ2-2; CDR3nt: TGCGCCAGCAGCTTGGGACCAAGCACCGGGGAGCTGTTTTTT; CDR3aa: CASSLGPSTGELFF
abundance: -; d_gene: -; v_gene: TRBV6-1; len: 15; j_gene: TRBJ2-3; CDR3nt: TGTGCCAGCAGTGAAAGGCGGTATAGCACAGATACGCAGTATTTT; CDR3aa: CASSERRYSTDTQYF
abundance: few; d_gene: TRBD1; v_gene: TRBV5-1; len: 14; j_gene: TRBJ2-5; CDR3nt: TGCGCCAGCAAAGCAGGGGGAAGACAAGAGACCCAGTACTTC; CDR3aa: CASKAGGRQETQYF
abundance: many; d_gene: -; v_gene: TRBV5-1; len: 14; j_gene: TRBJ2-2; CDR3nt: TGCGCCAGCAACTCTCGGGGTATCACCGGGGAGCTGTTTTTT; CDR3aa: CASNSRGITGELFF
abundance: few; d_gene: -; v_gene: TRBV29-1; len: 11; j_gene: TRBJ1-1; CDR3nt: TGCAGCGCCAAGGACCCCTTTGAAGCTTTCTTT; CDR3aa: CSAKDPFEAFF
abundance: many; d_gene: -; v_gene: TRBV28; len: 13; j_gene: TRBJ2-6; CDR3nt: TGTGCCAGCAGAACGTCTGGGGCCAACGTCCTGACTTTC; CDR3aa: CASRTSGANVLTF
abundance: many; d_gene: TRBD2; v_gene: TRBV7-3; len: 14; j_gene: TRBJ2-1; CDR3nt: TGTGCCAGCAGCTTAGCGGGAGAAGGCAATGAGCAGTTCTTC; CDR3aa: CASSLAGEGNEQFF
abundance: many; d_gene: -; v_gene: TRBV6-1; len: 16; j_gene: TRBJ1-3; CDR3nt: TGTGCCAGCAGTGAGGCCGACAGCTCGACTGGAAACACCATATATTTT; CDR3aa: CASSEADSSTGNTIYF
abundance: many; d_gene: -; v_gene: TRBV28; len: 16; j_gene: TRBJ2-1; CDR3nt: TGTGCCAGCAGTTTAGTCGGGCAGGGTACATACAATGAGCAGTTCTTC; CDR3aa: CASSLVGQGTYNEQFF
abundance: -; d_gene: TRBD2; v_gene: TRBV6-5; len: 17; j_gene: TRBJ2-7; CDR3nt: TGTGCCAGCAGTTCTCAAACCCTAGCGGGAGTGTCCCTCGAGCAGTACTTC; CDR3aa: CASSSQTLAGVSLEQYF
abundance: many; d_gene: TRBD1; v_gene: TRBV5-1; len: 15; j_gene: TRBJ2-7; CDR3nt: TGCGCCAGCAGCCCCCCCGGGACAGGGGTCTACGAGCAGTACTTC; CDR3aa: CASSPPGTGVYEQYF
abundance: many; d_gene: -; v_gene: TRBV28; len: 16; j_gene: TRBJ2-1; CDR3nt: TGTGCCAGCAGTAGCCAAGCAGGGAGTGCCCGGCTCGAGCAGTTCTTC; CDR3aa: CASSSQAGSARLEQFF
abundance: many; d_gene: TRBD2; v_gene: TRBV5-5; len: 18; j_gene: TRBJ2-5; CDR3nt: TGTGCCAGCAGCCTCCAGTCGGGACTAGCGGGAGGAAAAGAGACCCAGTACTTC; CDR3aa: CASSLQSGLAGGKETQYF
abundance: many; d_gene: TRBD2; v_gene: TRBV2; len: 13; j_gene: TRBJ2-7; CDR3nt: TGTGCCAGCATACTAGCGGGAGGGCAAGAGCAGTACTTC; CDR3aa: CASILAGGQEQYF